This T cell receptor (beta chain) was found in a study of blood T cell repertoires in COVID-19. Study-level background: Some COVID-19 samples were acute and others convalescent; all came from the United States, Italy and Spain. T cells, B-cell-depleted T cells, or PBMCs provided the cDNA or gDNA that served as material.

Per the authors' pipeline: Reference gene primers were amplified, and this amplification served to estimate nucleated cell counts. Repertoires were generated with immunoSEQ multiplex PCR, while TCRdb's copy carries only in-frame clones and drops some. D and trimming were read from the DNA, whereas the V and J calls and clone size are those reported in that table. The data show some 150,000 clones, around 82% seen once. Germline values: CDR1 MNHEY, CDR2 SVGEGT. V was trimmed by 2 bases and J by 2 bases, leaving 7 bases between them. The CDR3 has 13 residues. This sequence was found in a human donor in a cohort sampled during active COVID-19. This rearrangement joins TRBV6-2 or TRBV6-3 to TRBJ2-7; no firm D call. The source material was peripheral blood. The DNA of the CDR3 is TGTGCCAGCAGTTACGTACGGGCCTACGAGCAGTACTTC. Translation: CASSYVRAYEQYF.